This TCR beta chain comes out of a study of cytomegalovirus exposure and HLA in healthy donors. Study outcomes and limitations: Highly shared variants forming one cluster were likely a sequencing artifact. A missense variant in DCLRE1C was later tied to TCR beta V- and J-gene trimming.

This clone was seen only once. Its specificity is unknown. CDR3 length: 13 amino acids. Trimming stripped 3 bases from V and 4 bases from J, with 10 bases between. CDR1 and CDR2 from the germline V gene are SGHNT and YYREEE (reference sequence). It was with 60 Vbeta and 13 Jbeta primers that the PCR ran. Under the authors' procedure: A later analysis tallied 65 million to 85 million unique TCR beta chains, about 11 million of them shared. Sequenced by immunoSEQ multiplex PCR; TCRdb stores in-frame clones only, minus some. V and J calls and clone size follow that table, whereas D and trimming were derived from the DNA. This table holds about 120,000 clones, 75% to 85% found once.

Sequencing was performed on PBMCs. This receptor was identified in a female donor in good health and CMV-seropositive. J is TRBJ1-2 and V is TRBV5-4; D remains unclear. The CDR3 sequence: CASSSRRFYGYTF. The CDR3 DNA follows: TGTGCCAGCAGCTCCCGCCGGTTCTATGGCTACACCTTC.